The 28 T cell receptor beta chains below all came from one sample that was sequenced in a study of response to subunit inactivated influenza vaccine. TCRdb reprocessed the RT-PCR reads with MiXCR, giving one entry per CDR3 protein. The data contain about 500,000 distinct CDR3 sequences, approximately 15% of them singletons. Sequences were derived from CD4+ T cells sorted from PBMCs, sampled about 24 months after vaccination. The receptors were sampled from a man between 50 and 69 years old who received an inactivated influenza vaccine.

The chain couples TRBV24-1 to TRBJ2-1; 7 bases align to TRBD2. J lost 2 bases, V lost 2 bases, and 5 bases had no gene match. The CDR3 covers 16 residues. The V gene's germline CDR1 is KGHDR and CDR2 SFDVKD. CDR3 in DNA: TGTGCCACCAGTGATTGGGGGAGGGCCGCCTACAATGAGCAGTTCTTC. This gives the protein CATSDWGRAAYNEQFF.

At least ten counts were recorded for this clonotype. V is TRBV18 and J is TRBJ1-5; D gene unclear. The length of the CDR3 is 13 residues. V gave up 6 bases and J gave up 0 bases, with 6 bases separating them. Germline CDR1 and CDR2: KGHSH and LQKENI. CDR3 in amino acids: CASSFDSNQPQHF. For the CDR3, the DNA is TGTGCCAGCTCTTTTGATAGCAATCAGCCCCAGCATTTT.

This clonotype was detected ten times or more. This rearrangement joins TRBV12-3 or TRBV12-4 to TRBJ1-2; unclear D gene. V was pared by 5 bases and J by 3 bases, with 10 bases between. CDR3 length equals 13 residues. CDR3 sequence reads: CASSPALDYGYTF. In DNA form, the CDR3 reads TGTGCCAGCAGTCCGGCCTTGGACTATGGCTACACCTTC.

This clonotype was detected only a few times. The CDR3 sequence: CASSLVGTTNEKLFF. For the CDR3, the DNA is TGCGCCAGCAGCTTGGTCGGGACAACTAATGAAAAACTGTTTTTT. The chain links TRBV5-1 to TRBJ1-4; no reliable D call. The V end was cut by 0 bases, the J end by 0 bases, with 6 bases between. Germline CDR1 is SGHRS and CDR2 is YFSETQ. The CDR3 has 15 residues.

The chain is built from TRBV5-1 and TRBJ2-6, with D uncertain. Trimming left V 4 bases short and J 0 bases short, with 8 bases between. From germline, CDR1 is SGHRS and CDR2 YFSETQ. The CDR3 has 15 amino acids. CDR3 sequence: CASSNKTSGANVLTF. CDR3 nucleotides: TGCGCCAGCAGCAATAAGACCTCTGGGGCCAACGTCCTGACTTTC.

This chain links TRBV4-1 with TRBJ2-3; tentative D call: TRBD1 (5 bases). The CDR3 length is 14 residues. Germline CDR1 reads MGHRA; CDR2 reads YSYEKL. Trimming left V 1 base short and J 7 bases short, with 12 bases between. This CDR3 is CASSQGARENTQYF. DNA of the CDR3: TGCGCCAGCAGCCAAGGGGCCAGGGAAAATACGCAGTATTTT.

Only a few counts were recorded for this clonotype. The V call is TRBV20-1, the J call TRBJ2-2; 15 bases are a match to TRBD2. The CDR3 consists of 17 residues. The V gene end was trimmed by 6 bases and the J gene end by 3 bases; junction bases not matched to a gene: 8. The germline V gene encodes CDR1 DFQATT and CDR2 SNEGSKA (reference sequence). Here the CDR3 DNA reads TGCAGTGCGCCAAGGACTAGCGGGAGGGCCGACACCGGGGAGCTGTTTTTT. Protein product: CSAPRTSGRADTGELFF.

This clonotype has more than one count but fewer than ten. This chain connects TRBV3-1 to TRBJ2-5, with 14 nucleotides matching TRBD2. J lost 1 base, V lost 5 bases, and 9 bases had no gene match. From germline, CDR1 is LGHDT and CDR2 YNNKEL (reference sequence). The CDR3 consists of 18 residues. This CDR3 reads CASSKGWTSGGFQETQYF. CDR3 nucleotide sequence: TGTGCCAGCAGCAAGGGGTGGACTAGCGGGGGGTTCCAAGAGACCCAGTACTTC.

This clonotype was detected only a few times. The chain links TRBV24-1 to TRBJ2-1; D tentatively reads TRBD1 or TRBD2 (5 bases each). Germline V gene lookup returns CDR1 KGHDR and CDR2 SFDVKD. V was trimmed by 3 bases and J by 0 bases, leaving 11 bases between them. The CDR3 extends over 16 amino acids. The CDR3 reads CATSDRGVSSYNEQFF. CDR3 coding DNA: TGTGCCACCAGTGATCGAGGGGTGAGCTCCTACAATGAGCAGTTCTTC.

As concerns this clonotype: A much larger clone differs from this one at a single base, so this may be a read error. Since no conserved phenylalanine or tryptophan closes the CDR3, a read error is the likely cause. The V and J genes are TRBV24-1 and TRBJ2-2; 7 positions match TRBD1. Germline V lookup: CDR1 KGHDR, CDR2 SFDVKD. This CDR3 has 15 amino acids. With V trimmed by 4 bases and J by 3 bases, 4 bases remained unmatched. CDR3 coding DNA: TGTGCCACCAGTGAGGCGACAGGGTACACCGGGGAGCTGTTTGTT. Translated, it gives CATSEATGYTGELFV.

This clonotype was observed a few times. This CDR3 reads CSGLITGEETQYF. CDR3 sequence (DNA): TGCAGTGGCCTAATCACAGGGGAAGAGACCCAGTACTTC. The rearrangement uses TRBV20-1 and TRBJ2-5; 7 bases fit TRBD1. This CDR3 contains 13 residues. The germline CDR1 and CDR2 sequences are DFQATT and SNEGSKA (reference sequence). The V segment lost 7 bases and the J segment 3 bases; nucleotides outside the gene matches: 8.

This clonotype was detected many times. The chain joins TRBV14 to TRBJ1-2; no clear D gene. The V gene's germline CDR1 is SGHDN and CDR2 FVKESK. Between the trimmed V and J ends, which lost 5 bases and 8 bases, there was a span of 15 bases. This CDR3 spans 13 amino acids. As DNA, the CDR3 is TGTGCCAGCAGCTTTTCTAGGTTGGAGGGCTACACCTTC. Its translation: CASSFSRLEGYTF.

A few counts support this clonotype. The chain employs TRBV7-9 and TRBJ2-5; TRBD1 matches 7 bases. The V and J ends lost 5 bases and 1 base, in that order; junction bases with no gene match: 7. CDR3 length equals 15 residues. Germline CDR1 reads SEHNR; CDR2 reads FQNEAQ (reference sequence). CDR3: CASSPPGTVQETQYF. CDR3 bases: TGTGCCAGCAGCCCCCCTGGGACAGTCCAAGAGACCCAGTACTTC.

This clonotype has a handful of counts. The chain combines TRBV21-1 with TRBJ2-4. TRBV21-1 is listed as a pseudogene. This CDR3 comprises 16 residues. CDR3 bases: TGTGCCAGCAGCAAAGGGGGATGCGGAGCCAAAAACATTCAGTACTTC. It translates to CASSKGGCGAKNIQYF.

In its sample, this clonotype was seen a few times. This sequence joins TRBV27 and TRBJ1-5; D possibly corresponds to TRBD1 (6 bases). The V end was cut by 6 bases, the J end by 0 bases, with 18 bases between. CDR1 MNHEY and CDR2 SMNVEV come from the germline V gene (reference sequence). The CDR3 has 17 amino acids. CDR3 sequence (DNA): TGTGCCAGCAGCCGGCGGGGAGGGGGTGGTAGCAATCAGCCCCAGCATTTT. Its protein product is CASSRRGGGGSNQPQHF.

This clonotype has ten or more counts. The gene calls are TRBV5-1 and TRBJ2-7; D ambiguous. The CDR3 contains 13 residues. Germline CDR1 SGHRS, CDR2 YFSETQ. Deletions cut 7 bases from V and 1 base from J, with 12 bases between. The CDR3 DNA follows: TGCGCCAGCGCCTCGGCCCCGTCCTACGAGCAGTACTTC. Protein product: CASASAPSYEQYF.

This clonotype was counted at least ten times. The V call is TRBV7-9, the J call TRBJ1-4, with a weak D call TRBD1 (6 bases). This CDR3 region has 15 residues. Germline CDR1 reads SEHNR; CDR2 reads FQNEAQ (reference sequence). The V end lost 1 base, the J end lost 7 bases, and 13 bases lay between the germline ends. The CDR3 sequence: CASSLGGTGIEKLFF. As DNA, the CDR3 is TGTGCCAGCAGCTTAGGGGGTACAGGGATTGAAAAACTGTTTTTT.

The genes are TRBV12-3 or TRBV12-4 and TRBJ2-5, with D tentatively TRBD1 (6 bases). V gave up 6 bases and J gave up 5 bases, with 13 bases separating them. The CDR3 is 13 amino acids. The CDR3 sequence: CASRATGSETQYF. CDR3 coding DNA: TGTGCCAGCAGGGCCACAGGGTCGGAGACCCAGTACTTC.

This rearrangement joins TRBV5-5 to TRBJ2-5, with 11 positions matching TRBD1. CDR3 length: 17 amino acids. Germline V gene sequence: CDR1 SGHKS, CDR2 YYEKEE (reference sequence). V was pared by 6 bases and J by 5 bases, with 15 bases of the junction left unmatched. CDR3 nucleotides: TGTGCCAGCACCCTACCTAGGACAGGGGGCTTTCGGGAGACCCAGTACTTC. Its protein product is CASTLPRTGGFRETQYF. Together with reference TRBV5-5 and TRBJ2-5, the CDR3 gives the full variable domain: DAGVTQSPTHLIKTRGQQVTLRCSPISGHKSVSWYQQVLGQGPQFIFQYYEKEERGRGNFPDRFSARQFPNYSSELNVNALLLGDSALYLCASTLPRTGGFRETQYFGPGTRLLVL.

This chain joins TRBV12-3 or TRBV12-4 and TRBJ1-5; D might be TRBD1 (6 bases). The V end lost 5 bases, the J end lost 0 bases, and 14 bases lay between the germline ends. The CDR3 contains 16 residues. CDR3 in amino acids: CASSPRQAYSNQPQHF. CDR3 DNA sequence: TGTGCCAGCAGTCCCCGACAGGCCTATAGCAATCAGCCCCAGCATTTT.

This clonotype has just a few counts. The V and J genes are TRBV4-3 and TRBJ2-6; a possible D gene is TRBD1 (5 bases). V lost 0 bases and J 4 bases, leaving 10 bases between the germline ends. Germline-derived CDR1 and CDR2 are LGHNA and YSLEER. The CDR3 totals 16 residues. CDR3 nucleotide sequence: TGCGCCAGCAGCCAAGATCTCAGGGCAGGGGCCAACGTCCTGACTTTC. Translation: CASSQDLRAGANVLTF.

This chain links TRBV6-1 with TRBJ1-4; D gene ambiguous. This CDR3 is built from 14 residues. The V gene lost 10 bases and the J gene lost 2 bases, with 14 bases spanning the gap. Germline CDR1 reads MNHNS; CDR2 reads SASEGT. CDR3 nucleotide sequence: TGTGCCACCACAGACACCGGGACTAATGAAAAACTGTTTTTT. Its translation is CATTDTGTNEKLFF.

This clonotype has a handful of counts. The CDR3 sequence: CASSSQGAPAGELFF. DNA for the CDR3: TGTGCCAGCAGTTCCCAGGGGGCGCCGGCCGGGGAGCTGTTTTTT. V is TRBV12-3 or TRBV12-4 and J is TRBJ2-2; 8 nucleotides line up with TRBD1. This CDR3 region has 15 residues. V lost 4 bases to trimming and J lost 6 bases; unmatched junction nucleotides: 7.

J is TRBJ2-7 and V is TRBV7-2; TRBD1 is a possible D gene (6 bases). The V and J ends lost 5 bases and 3 bases respectively, with 17 bases between them. Germline CDR1 is SGHTA and CDR2 is FQGNSA. The CDR3 spans 15 residues. This chain's CDR3 is CASSNPDRYNYEQYF. The CDR3 DNA is TGTGCCAGCAGCAATCCCGACAGGTACAACTACGAGCAGTACTTC.

This sequence joins TRBV7-7 and TRBJ2-5; 10 bases line up with TRBD1. V lost 5 bases and J lost 4; bases outside the gene matches: 4. In germline, CDR1 is SSHAT, CDR2 FNYEAQ (reference sequence). This CDR3 has 14 amino acids. CDR3 nucleotides: TGTGCCAGCAGCAAGACAGGGGGCTTAGAGACCCAGTACTTC. Translated, it gives CASSKTGGLETQYF.

This clonotype was detected a few times. V is TRBV10-3 and J is TRBJ1-1; D unresolved. The CDR3 consists of 14 residues. Trimming removed 6 bases at V and 1 base at J, with 12 bases between. The germline V gene encodes CDR1 ENHRY and CDR2 SYGVKD. The CDR3 DNA reads TGTGCCATCAGACGACCCTACCAGAACACTGAAGCTTTCTTT. Translating gives CAIRRPYQNTEAFF.

In this sample, this clonotype turned up many times. The chain combines TRBV3-1 with TRBJ1-1, with TRBD1 matching over 8 bases. The CDR3 extends over 17 amino acids. The ends lost 3 bases at V and 4 bases at J; junction bases unmatched: 13. CDR1 LGHDT and CDR2 YNNKEL come from the germline V gene (reference sequence). CDR3 sequence: CASSHLTGARTGTEAFF. DNA for the CDR3: TGTGCCAGCAGCCATCTGACAGGGGCTAGAACGGGCACTGAAGCTTTCTTT.

This clonotype was seen a few times. The chain joins TRBV5-1 to TRBJ2-3, with D unclear. CDR1 is SGHRS, CDR2 YFSETQ, per germline. Trimming cost V 0 bases and J 7 bases, with 12 bases left between them. The CDR3 sequence is 14 residues long. CDR3 bases: TGCGCCAGCAGCTTGGCCCGAGAGACGAATACGCAGTATTTT. It encodes CASSLARETNTQYF.